These 17 T cell receptor beta chains were sequenced from one sample in a study of Ad26.COV2.S vaccination and SARS-CoV-2 variants (dated by TCRdb to about 2021). This specimen's treatment or condition label, interpreted: some 20 received Ad26.COV2.S at low or high dose, single or two shots; 5 received placebo; per-sample allocation not given. For vaccine and placebo recipients, repertoires were sequenced using samples collected on day 63 after the first injection. Library creation used the immunoSEQ multiplex PCR assay. TCRdb obtained this table from immuneACCESS and retained in-frame rearrangements with V and J assigned. These tables miss some clones; where compared with another copy, unresolved V genes account for less than half of the shortfall, and the remainder is unexplained. The sample has around 340,000 clones on record, around nine tenths of them singletons. The ten top clones hold roughly 5% of the sample.

The starting material was peripheral blood, obtained in a trial of Ad26.COV2.S vaccine versus placebo. Receptors originate from a person between 18 and 59 years old who received the Ad26.COV2.S COVID-19 vaccine or a placebo.

The rearrangement links TRBV3-1 (or the pseudogene TRBV3-2) to TRBJ1-1; D is possibly TRBD1 (5 bases). Germline V gene data show CDR1 as LGHDT and CDR2 as YNNKEL (reference sequence). This CDR3 comprises 15 residues. Trimming took 1 base from V and 4 from J, leaving 13 bases between them. The CDR3 DNA follows: TGTGCCAGCAGCCAAGGAAGGGGAGATCGCACTGAAGCTTTCTTT. Its translation is CASSQGRGDRTEAFF.

The chain recombines TRBV5-4 with TRBJ2-7; 8 nucleotides line up with TRBD1. V dropped 2 bases and J dropped 0; count of bases not matched to a gene: 4. CDR1 is SGHNT and CDR2 is YYREEE in the germline V gene (reference sequence). The CDR3 is made up of 15 amino acids. The CDR3: CASSFGTGFSYEQYF. For the CDR3, the DNA is TGTGCCAGCAGCTTTGGGACAGGATTCTCCTACGAGCAGTACTTC.

CDR3 bases: TGTGCCTGGAGTGTACAATGGGGCAGGAGCTATGGCTACACCTTC. Amino acids: CAWSVQWGRSYGYTF. This chain joins TRBV30 and TRBJ1-2; maybe TRBD1 (5 bases). The length of the CDR3 is 15 residues. Germline CDR1 and CDR2: GTSNPN and SVGIG (reference sequence). Trimming left V 0 bases short and J 4 bases short, with 15 bases between.

CDR3 sequence (DNA): TGTGCCAGCTCACCACCGAACCGGGGGGAGCTGTTTTTT. This encodes CASSPPNRGELFF. V is TRBV18 and J is TRBJ2-2; D call uncertain. This CDR3 is 13 amino acids long. Germline V gene sequence: CDR1 KGHSH, CDR2 LQKENI. Trimming pared 0 bases from V and 8 bases from J, leaving 7 bases between.

The V call is TRBV6-2 or TRBV6-3, the J call TRBJ2-1, with 12 bases lining up with TRBD2. The V gene end was trimmed by 2 bases and the J gene end by 7 bases; junction bases not matched to a gene: 3. Germline values: CDR1 MNHEY, CDR2 SVGEGT. This CDR3 region has 15 residues. In nucleotides, the CDR3 is TGTGCCAGCAGTTACAGGCTAGCGGGGGGGAATGAGCAGTTCTTC. It translates to CASSYRLAGGNEQFF.

The chain employs TRBV5-6 and TRBJ1-2; D unclear. Trimming pared 4 bases from V and 2 bases from J, leaving 9 bases between. The length of the CDR3 is 13 residues. CDR1 and CDR2 from the germline V gene are SGHDT and YYEEEE. The CDR3 coding sequence is TGTGCCAGCAGCCTGACTGAGAACTATGGCTACACCTTC. Its translation: CASSLTENYGYTF.

J is TRBJ1-1 and V is TRBV5-5; D unresolved. This CDR3 has 14 residues. Per germline, CDR1 SGHKS and CDR2 YYEKEE (reference sequence). V was clipped by 4 bases and J by 0 bases, with 10 bases between them. In DNA form, the CDR3 reads TGTGCCAGCAGCCTCATACCGATGAACACTGAAGCTTTCTTT. Encoded protein: CASSLIPMNTEAFF. The variable domain in full, completed from reference TRBV5-5 and TRBJ1-1, reads DAGVTQSPTHLIKTRGQQVTLRCSPISGHKSVSWYQQVLGQGPQFIFQYYEKEERGRGNFPDRFSARQFPNYSSELNVNALLLGDSALYLCASSLIPMNTEAFFGQGTRLTVV.

The chain recombines TRBV5-6 with TRBJ1-2, with D perhaps TRBD1 (6 bases). The germline gives CDR1 SGHDT, CDR2 YYEEEE. This CDR3 comprises 16 residues. Trimming cost V 0 bases and J 5 bases, with 17 bases left between them. In DNA, the CDR3 is TGTGCCAGCAGCTTGGATAAATCGGAACAGGGTTATGGCTACACCTTC. It specifies CASSLDKSEQGYGYTF.

The table lists this clone with a few counts. This sequence joins TRBV5-4 and TRBJ2-7; D is perhaps TRBD1 or TRBD2 (5 bases each). This CDR3 contains 14 residues. Trimming left V 7 bases short and J 5 bases short, with 19 bases between. Germline-derived CDR1 and CDR2 are SGHNT and YYREEE (reference sequence). This CDR3 reads CASRKGPAPHEQYF. The CDR3 nucleotides read TGTGCCAGCCGCAAGGGACCCGCGCCCCACGAGCAGTACTTC.

The chain couples TRBV2 to TRBJ1-2, with D possibly matching TRBD1 (5 bases). This CDR3 is built from 14 residues. The V and J ends lost 0 bases and 8 bases respectively, with 13 bases between them. Germline V gene lookup returns CDR1 SNHLY and CDR2 FYNNEI. The CDR3: CASSEALGQSGYTF. The CDR3 DNA follows: TGTGCCAGCAGTGAAGCGCTGGGGCAATCAGGCTACACCTTC.

This rearrangement joins TRBV6-1 to TRBJ1-5; TRBD1 is a possible D gene (5 bases). V lost 2 bases, J lost 7 bases, and 15 bases lay in between. The CDR3 is made up of 15 amino acids. Germline V CDR1 and CDR2: MNHNS, SASEGT. The CDR3 DNA follows: TGTGCCAGCAGTGAACTACGGGGGTCAAGCCAGCCCCAGCATTTT. This codes for CASSELRGSSQPQHF.

V usage is TRBV6-5 and J usage is TRBJ2-3; D call uncertain. The CDR3 runs to 13 residues. The ends were cut back, 6 bases at V and 4 bases at J, with 11 bases in the middle. CDR1 is MNHEY, CDR2 SVGAGI, per germline. For the CDR3, the DNA is TGTGCCAGCAGACCGCCCGTGGCAGATACGCAGTATTTT. It codes for CASRPPVADTQYF.

This sequence joins TRBV28 and TRBJ1-2; no clear D gene. The V and J ends lost 5 bases and 8 bases respectively, with 12 bases between them. CDR1 and CDR2 from the germline V gene are MDHEN and SYDVKM. There are 12 residues in the CDR3. CDR3 loop: CASSLTARGYTF. The DNA for the CDR3 is TGTGCCAGCAGTCTCACCGCCAGGGGCTACACCTTC.

This sequence joins TRBV2 and TRBJ1-2; the D is unclear. Germline V CDR1 and CDR2: SNHLY, FYNNEI. V shed 2 bases and J shed 9 bases, with 13 bases lying between them. CDR3 length: 13 amino acids. In DNA, the CDR3 is TGTGCCAGCAGTGAACGAGGGTTAGTTCGCTACACCTTC. This encodes CASSERGLVRYTF.

The rearrangement joins TRBV3-1 (or the pseudogene TRBV3-2) to TRBJ1-2; 10 bases fit TRBD1. The germline gives CDR1 LGHDT, CDR2 YNNKEL (reference sequence). Trimming cost V 3 bases and J 8 bases; bases outside gene matches: 6. CDR3 length: 14 residues. This CDR3 reads CASSQDRGVRGYTF. CDR3 nucleotides: TGTGCCAGCAGCCAGGACAGGGGGGTGCGAGGCTACACCTTC.

The V and J genes are TRBV27 and TRBJ2-5; 7 bases match TRBD1. Germline-derived CDR1 and CDR2 are MNHEY and SMNVEV (reference sequence). The CDR3 length is 15 residues. The J segment lost 1 base and the V segment lost 6 bases, leaving 8 bases of the junction unmatched. In DNA form, the CDR3 reads TGTGCCAGCAGATTAAGGACAGGCCCCCAAGAGACCCAGTACTTC. Amino acids: CASRLRTGPQETQYF.

This clone showed up just a few times. The J gene is TRBJ1-5, the V gene TRBV6-5, with D uncertain. This CDR3 is built from 13 residues. Trimming pared 2 bases from V and 5 bases from J, leaving 7 bases between. Germline CDR1 reads MNHEY; CDR2 reads SVGAGI. CDR3 region: CASSYRLDQPQHF. The DNA for the CDR3 is TGTGCCAGCAGTTACCGCCTTGATCAGCCCCAGCATTTT.